This T cell receptor beta chain was captured by sequencing in a study of molecular identifiers for immune sequencing clone quantification. This clonotype was found many times. The CDR3 length is 15 residues. The germline V and J ends were trimmed by 4 bases and 2 bases, with 15 bases remaining between them. Germline V gene data show CDR1 as SGDLS and CDR2 as YYNGEE. TCRdb ran MiXCR on the PCR reads and lists one entry per CDR3 protein. The repertoire consists of over 600,000 distinct CDR3 sequences, with less than 20% occurring once and the leading ten covering 0.75% to 0.95%. The specimen was naive CD8+ T cells from blood, with Jurkat cell RNA spiked in. Subset described: FACS-sorted CD8+CD4-CCR7+CD45RA+ naive T cells. The sequence derives from a human donor in good health. Some libraries in this study had Jurkat cell RNA spiked in. The J gene is TRBJ2-5, the V gene TRBV9, with D possibly being TRBD1 (6 bases). The DNA for the CDR3 is TGTGCCAGCAGCCCCGGGACACAGACGCAAGAGACCCAGTACTTC. It specifies CASSPGTQTQETQYF.